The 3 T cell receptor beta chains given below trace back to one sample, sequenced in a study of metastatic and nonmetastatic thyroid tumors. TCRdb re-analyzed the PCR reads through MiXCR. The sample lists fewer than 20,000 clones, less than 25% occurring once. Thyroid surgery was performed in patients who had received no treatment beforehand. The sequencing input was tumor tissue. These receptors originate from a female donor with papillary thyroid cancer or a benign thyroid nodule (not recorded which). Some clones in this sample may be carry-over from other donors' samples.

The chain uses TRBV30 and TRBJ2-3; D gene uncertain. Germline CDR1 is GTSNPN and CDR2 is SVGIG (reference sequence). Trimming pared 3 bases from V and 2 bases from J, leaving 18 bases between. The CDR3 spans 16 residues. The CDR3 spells CAWRVLDKLFTDTQYF. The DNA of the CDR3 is TGTGCCTGGAGGGTTCTTGACAAGCTCTTCACAGATACGCAGTATTTT.

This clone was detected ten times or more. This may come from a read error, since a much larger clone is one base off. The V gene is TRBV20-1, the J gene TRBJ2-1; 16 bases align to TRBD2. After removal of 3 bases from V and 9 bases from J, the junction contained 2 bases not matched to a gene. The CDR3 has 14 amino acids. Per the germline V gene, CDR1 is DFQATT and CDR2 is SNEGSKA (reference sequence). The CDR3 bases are TGCAGTGCTAGCGGGACTAGCGGGAGGGTTGAGCAGTTCTTC. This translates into CSASGTSGRVEQFF.

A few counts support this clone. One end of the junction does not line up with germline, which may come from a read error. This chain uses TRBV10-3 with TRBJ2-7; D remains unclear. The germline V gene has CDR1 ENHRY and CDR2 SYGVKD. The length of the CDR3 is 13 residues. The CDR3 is CAISESEPYKQYF. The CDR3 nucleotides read TGTGCCATCAGTGAGTCTGAGCCCTACAAGCAGTACTTC.